This T cell receptor (beta chain) appears in the sequencing data of a study of cytomegalovirus exposure and HLA in healthy donors. After removal of 2 bases from V and 3 bases from J, the junction contained 5 bases not matched to a gene. This CDR3 comprises 18 residues. Germline-derived CDR1 and CDR2 are ENHRY and SYGVKD. Both 60 Vbeta primers and 13 Jbeta primers went into the PCR. Produced via immunoSEQ multiplex PCR; TCRdb's table is partial and in-frame only. The repertoire holds about 89,000 clones, with about 85% as singletons. This clonotype was sampled from a man aged 35 to 55 in good health and CMV-seropositive. The chain has TRBV10-3 and TRBJ2-4, with 15 bases matching TRBD2. Sequences were obtained from PBMCs. In nucleotides, the CDR3 is TGTGCCATCAGTGAGGGACTAGCGGGGGGGAGAGGCAAAAACATTCAGTACTTC. Translating it yields CAISEGLAGGRGKNIQYF.